This is a list of T cell receptor beta chains from one sample in a study of PD-L1 blockade in urothelial cancer. This table comes from immunoSEQ multiplex PCR, and its TCRdb copy is limited to in-frame clones, with some not included. The sample contains roughly 40,000 clones, 91% of which appear only once. Sequenced here: PBMCs, sampled around atezolizumab (anti-PD-L1) treatment. The receptors originated from a woman aged 60-70 years with urothelial cancer. The CDR3 runs from the conserved cysteine through the conserved F or W. The order of the fields is clone size, D gene, V gene, J gene, CDR3 protein, CDR3 DNA. The D gene is left open where the match is weak. Only part of the rows carry a size: once, few, many, or a class if the clone is expanded.

-	TRBD1	TRBV28	TRBJ1-4	CASSFGQGRVATNEKLFF	TGTGCCAGCAGTTTCGGACAGGGTCGAGTTGCAACTAATGAAAAACTGTTTTTT
medium-sized	-	TRBV4-1	TRBJ1-1	CASSQGGGQGLMNTEAFF	TGCGCCAGCAGCCAAGGTGGCGGTCAGGGTCTTATGAACACTGAAGCTTTCTTT
-	TRBD2	TRBV5-1	TRBJ2-7	CASSLRAGGRTYEQYF	TGCGCCAGCAGCTTGAGGGCGGGAGGGAGGACCTACGAGCAGTACTTC
-	-	TRBV25-1	TRBJ2-2	CASSELRAGIWTGELFF	TGTGCCAGCAGTGAATTACGTGCGGGGATTTGGACCGGGGAGCTGTTTTTT
-	TRBD2	TRBV2	TRBJ2-1	CAIKAGTSGLPSSYNEQFF	TGTGCCATCAAAGCCGGGACTAGCGGTTTACCGAGCTCCTACAATGAGCAGTTCTTC
-	-	TRBV6-4	TRBJ2-3	CASSNRGARTDTQYF	TGTGCCAGCAGTAACCGGGGGGCGCGAACAGATACGCAGTATTTT
-	TRBD1	TRBV7-8	TRBJ2-5	CASSFSGQGWYWEETQYF	TGTGCCAGCAGCTTCTCGGGACAGGGTTGGTATTGGGAAGAGACCCAGTACTTC
-	TRBD2	TRBV27	TRBJ2-5	CASSSSPSLAGGLETQYF	TGTGCCAGCAGTTCCTCCCCCTCGCTAGCGGGAGGTTTGGAGACCCAGTACTTC
-	-	TRBV28	TRBJ1-1	CASRGVPGQGNTEAFF	TGTGCCAGCAGGGGGGTACCGGGACAAGGAAACACTGAAGCTTTCTTT
-	-	TRBV5-1	TRBJ2-7	CASSLAERAYEQYF	TGCGCCAGCAGCTTGGCGGAGCGAGCCTACGAGCAGTACTTC
-	TRBD2	TRBV6-1	TRBJ2-3	CASSETSGRDTQYF	TGTGCCAGCAGTGAGACTAGCGGGAGGGATACGCAGTATTTT
-	TRBD2	TRBV7-3	TRBJ2-5	CASSYSGSIQTQYF	TGTGCCAGCAGCTATAGCGGGAGCATCCAGACCCAGTACTTC
-	-	TRBV5-6	TRBJ1-2	CASRDFNRPGYTF	TGTGCCAGCAGGGACTTCAACCGGCCTGGCTACACCTTC
-	TRBD2	TRBV7-2	TRBJ2-3	CASSLSGRAADTQYF	TGTGCCAGCAGCTTATCCGGGAGGGCGGCAGATACGCAGTATTTT
-	TRBD1	TRBV7-6	TRBJ2-7	CASSLGDRLLYEQYF	TGTGCCAGCAGCTTAGGGGACAGACTTCTCTACGAGCAGTACTTC
few	-	TRBV7-9	TRBJ1-2	CASSDGQIFGGYTF	TGTGCCAGCAGCGATGGACAGATTTTTGGTGGCTACACCTTC
few	TRBD2	TRBV28	TRBJ2-1	CATLAGGFSYNEQFF	TGTGCCACCTTAGCGGGAGGGTTCTCCTACAATGAGCAGTTCTTC
-	-	TRBV19	TRBJ1-1	CASSIRAEGEAFF	TGTGCCAGTAGTATAAGAGCCGAGGGTGAAGCTTTCTTT
-	-	TRBV28	TRBJ2-3	CASRGAGSTDTQYF	TGTGCCAGCCGAGGAGCGGGCAGCACAGATACGCAGTATTTT
once	TRBD2	TRBV11-3	TRBJ2-2	CASSPYYGTSGKTKTGELFF	TGTGCCAGCAGCCCCTACTATGGGACTAGCGGGAAAACGAAGACCGGGGAGCTGTTTTTT
-	-	TRBV5-8	TRBJ2-3	CASSLARTPTDTQYF	TGTGCCAGCAGCTTGGCCAGGACACCCACAGATACGCAGTATTTT
few	-	TRBV2	TRBJ1-5	CASSEAGRGSNQPQHF	TGTGCCAGCAGTGAAGCGGGGCGGGGGAGCAATCAGCCCCAGCATTTT
-	-	TRBV7-6	TRBJ2-1	CASRKDSGQFF	TGTGCCAGCAGGAAGGACTCGGGGCAGTTCTTC
-	TRBD2	TRBV11-3	TRBJ2-2	CASSIGLAGNTGELFF	TGTGCCAGCAGCATTGGACTAGCGGGAAACACCGGGGAGCTGTTTTTT
-	-	TRBV5-1	TRBJ2-3	CASSLRGHTDTQYF	TGCGCCAGCAGCTTGCGCGGCCACACAGATACGCAGTATTTT
-	-	TRBV5-5	TRBJ1-1	CASSPDRLANTEAFF	TGTGCCAGCAGCCCCGATAGACTGGCGAACACTGAAGCTTTCTTT
-	-	TRBV11-2	TRBJ1-4	CASSAAVGAQLFF	TGTGCCAGCAGCGCGGCAGTAGGGGCGCAGCTGTTTTTT
-	TRBD2	TRBV7-2	TRBJ2-7	CASSVSGASSYEQYF	TGTGCCAGCAGCGTTAGCGGGGCTAGCTCCTACGAGCAGTACTTC
-	-	TRBV4-2	TRBJ2-5	CASSRPGETQYF	TGTGCCAGCAGCCGACCGGGAGAGACCCAGTACTTC
-	TRBD1	TRBV2	TRBJ2-7	CASSAHRGTYEQYF	TGTGCCAGCAGTGCGCACAGGGGTACCTACGAGCAGTACTTC
-	TRBD2	TRBV6-5	TRBJ2-7	CASSYGAGASEQYF	TGTGCCAGCAGTTACGGAGCGGGAGCATCCGAGCAGTACTTC
-	TRBD1	TRBV27	TRBJ1-2	CASSFRQGNYGYTF	TGTGCCAGCAGTTTTCGACAGGGTAACTATGGCTACACCTTC
-	TRBD1	TRBV29-1	TRBJ1-5	CSAGTGLNQPQHF	TGCAGCGCAGGGACAGGGCTCAATCAGCCCCAGCATTTT
-	-	TRBV11-2	TRBJ2-1	CASSFLQGPGSYNEQFF	TGTGCCAGCAGCTTCTTACAGGGTCCTGGCTCCTACAATGAGCAGTTCTTC
-	-	TRBV29-1	TRBJ1-2	CSIERGGLYGYTF	TGCAGCATCGAAAGGGGGGGTCTCTATGGCTACACCTTC
-	-	TRBV5-1	TRBJ1-1	CASSGGDGYTEAFF	TGCGCCAGCAGCGGGGGGGACGGGTACACTGAAGCTTTCTTT
-	-	TRBV29-1	TRBJ2-1	CSAGRDPRDNEQFF	TGCAGCGCCGGTCGGGATCCTCGGGACAATGAGCAGTTCTTC
-	-	TRBV18	TRBJ2-4	CASSPGAYAKNIQYF	TGTGCCAGCTCACCCGGAGCCTACGCCAAAAACATTCAGTACTTC